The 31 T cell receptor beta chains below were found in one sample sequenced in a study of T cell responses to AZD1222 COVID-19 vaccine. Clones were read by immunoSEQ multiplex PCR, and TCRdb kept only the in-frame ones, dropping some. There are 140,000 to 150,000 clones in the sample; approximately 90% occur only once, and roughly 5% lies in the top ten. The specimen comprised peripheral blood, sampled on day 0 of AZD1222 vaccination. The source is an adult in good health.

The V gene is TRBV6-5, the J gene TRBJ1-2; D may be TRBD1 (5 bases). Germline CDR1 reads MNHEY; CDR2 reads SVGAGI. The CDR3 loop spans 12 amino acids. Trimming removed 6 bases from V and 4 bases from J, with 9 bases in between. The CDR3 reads CASSPQAYGYTF. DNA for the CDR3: TGTGCCAGCAGCCCACAGGCCTATGGCTACACCTTC.

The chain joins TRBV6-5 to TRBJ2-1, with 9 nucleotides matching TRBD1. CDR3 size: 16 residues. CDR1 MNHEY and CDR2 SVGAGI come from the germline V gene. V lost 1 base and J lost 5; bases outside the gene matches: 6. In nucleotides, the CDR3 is TGTGCCAGCAGTTACTGGGGGGACAGGGCGGACAATGAGCAGTTCTTC. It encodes CASSYWGDRADNEQFF.

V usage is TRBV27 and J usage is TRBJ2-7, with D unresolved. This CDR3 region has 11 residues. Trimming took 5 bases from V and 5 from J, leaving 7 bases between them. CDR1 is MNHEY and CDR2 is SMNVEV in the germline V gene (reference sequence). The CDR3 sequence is CASSLLHEQYF. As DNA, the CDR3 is TGTGCCAGCAGTCTGCTCCACGAGCAGTACTTC.

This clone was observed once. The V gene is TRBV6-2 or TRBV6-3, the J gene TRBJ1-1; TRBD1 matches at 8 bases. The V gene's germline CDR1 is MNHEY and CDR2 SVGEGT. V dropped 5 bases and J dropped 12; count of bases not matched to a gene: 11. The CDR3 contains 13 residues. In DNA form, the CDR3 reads TGTGCCAGCAGTCCCCGAGGACAGGGTACTACTTTCTTT. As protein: CASSPRGQGTTFF.

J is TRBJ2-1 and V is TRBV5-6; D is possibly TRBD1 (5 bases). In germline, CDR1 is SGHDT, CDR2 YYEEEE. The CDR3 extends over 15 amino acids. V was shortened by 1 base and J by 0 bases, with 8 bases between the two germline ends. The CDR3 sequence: CASSLKTVSYNEQFF. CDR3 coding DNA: TGTGCCAGCAGCTTGAAGACAGTCTCCTACAATGAGCAGTTCTTC.

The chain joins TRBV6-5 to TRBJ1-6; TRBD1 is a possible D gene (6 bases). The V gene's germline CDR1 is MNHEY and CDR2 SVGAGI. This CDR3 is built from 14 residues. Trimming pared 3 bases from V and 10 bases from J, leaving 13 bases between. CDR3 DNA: TGTGCCAGCAGTTATAACCCAGGGGACTCACCCCTCCACTTT. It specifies CASSYNPGDSPLHF.

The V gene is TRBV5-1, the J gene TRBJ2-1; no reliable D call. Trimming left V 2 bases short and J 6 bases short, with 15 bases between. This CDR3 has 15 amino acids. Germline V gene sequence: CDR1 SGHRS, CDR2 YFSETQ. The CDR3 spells CASSLGWPNTNEQFF. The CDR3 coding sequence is TGCGCCAGCAGCTTAGGGTGGCCAAATACCAATGAGCAGTTCTTC.

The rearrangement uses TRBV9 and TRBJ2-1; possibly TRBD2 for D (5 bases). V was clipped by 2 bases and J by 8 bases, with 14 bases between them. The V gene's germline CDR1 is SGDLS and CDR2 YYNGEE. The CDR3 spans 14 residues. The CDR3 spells CASSVSSLFYEQFF. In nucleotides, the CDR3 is TGTGCCAGCAGCGTTTCTAGCCTATTCTATGAGCAGTTCTTC.

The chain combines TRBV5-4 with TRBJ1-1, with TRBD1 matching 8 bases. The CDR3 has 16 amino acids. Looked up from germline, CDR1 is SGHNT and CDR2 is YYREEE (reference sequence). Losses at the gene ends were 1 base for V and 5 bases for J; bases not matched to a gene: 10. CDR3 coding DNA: TGTGCCAGCAGCTTGCCACTGACAGGGGTTAATACTGAAGCTTTCTTT. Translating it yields CASSLPLTGVNTEAFF.

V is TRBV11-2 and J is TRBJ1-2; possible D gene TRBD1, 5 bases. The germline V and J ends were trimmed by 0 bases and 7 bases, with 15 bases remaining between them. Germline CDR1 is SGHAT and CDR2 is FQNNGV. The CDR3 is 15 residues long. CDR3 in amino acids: CASSLEGQVVVGYTF. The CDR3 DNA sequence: TGTGCCAGCAGCTTAGAGGGGCAGGTGGTCGTTGGCTACACCTTC. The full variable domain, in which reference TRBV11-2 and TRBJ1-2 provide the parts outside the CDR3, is EAGVAQSPRYKIIEKRQSVAFWCNPISGHATLYWYQQILGQGPKLLIQFQNNGVVDDSQLPKDRFSAERLKGVDSTLKIQPAKLEDSAVYLCASSLEGQVVVGYTFGSGTRLTVV.

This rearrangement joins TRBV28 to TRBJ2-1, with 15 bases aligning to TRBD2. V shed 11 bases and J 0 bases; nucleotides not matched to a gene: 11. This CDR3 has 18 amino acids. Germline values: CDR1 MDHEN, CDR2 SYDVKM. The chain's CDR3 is CAVRGGLAGGRSYNEQFF. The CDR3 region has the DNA TGTGCCGTAAGGGGGGGACTAGCGGGAGGTCGCTCCTACAATGAGCAGTTCTTC.

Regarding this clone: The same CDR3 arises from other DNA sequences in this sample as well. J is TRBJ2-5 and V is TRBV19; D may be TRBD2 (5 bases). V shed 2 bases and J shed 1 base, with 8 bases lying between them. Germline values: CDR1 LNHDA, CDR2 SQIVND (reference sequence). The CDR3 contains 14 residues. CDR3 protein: CASSIPGLQETQYF. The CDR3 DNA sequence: TGTGCCAGTAGTATACCAGGACTCCAAGAGACCCAGTACTTC.

The CDR3 DNA sequence: TGTGCCAGCAGCTTATACTGGGGGGCGGACGAGCAGTACTTC. This codes for CASSLYWGADEQYF. This chain connects TRBV7-2 to TRBJ2-7; D tentatively reads TRBD1 or TRBD2 (6 bases each). CDR3 size: 14 residues. Germline-derived CDR1 and CDR2 are SGHTA and FQGNSA. With 2 bases removed from V and 5 bases from J, the gap between germline ends came to 13 bases.

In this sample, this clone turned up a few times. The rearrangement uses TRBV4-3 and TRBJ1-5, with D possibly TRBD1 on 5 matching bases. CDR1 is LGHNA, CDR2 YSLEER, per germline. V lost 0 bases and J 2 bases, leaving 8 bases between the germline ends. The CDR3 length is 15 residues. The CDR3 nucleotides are TGCGCCAGCAGCCAAGAGTGGGGGGGCAATCAGCCCCAGCATTTT. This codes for CASSQEWGGNQPQHF.

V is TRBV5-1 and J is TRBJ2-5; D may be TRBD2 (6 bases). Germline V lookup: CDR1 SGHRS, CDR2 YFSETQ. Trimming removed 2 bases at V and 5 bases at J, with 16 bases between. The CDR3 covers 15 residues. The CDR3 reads CASSFLPGLKETQYF. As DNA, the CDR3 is TGCGCCAGCAGCTTTCTACCGGGACTGAAGGAGACCCAGTACTTC.

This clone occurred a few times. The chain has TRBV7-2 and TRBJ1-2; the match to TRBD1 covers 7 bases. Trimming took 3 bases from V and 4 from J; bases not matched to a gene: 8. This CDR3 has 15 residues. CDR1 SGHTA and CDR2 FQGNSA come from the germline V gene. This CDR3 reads CASSLTGSPAYGYTF. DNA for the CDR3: TGTGCCAGCAGCTTGACAGGGAGCCCTGCCTATGGCTACACCTTC.

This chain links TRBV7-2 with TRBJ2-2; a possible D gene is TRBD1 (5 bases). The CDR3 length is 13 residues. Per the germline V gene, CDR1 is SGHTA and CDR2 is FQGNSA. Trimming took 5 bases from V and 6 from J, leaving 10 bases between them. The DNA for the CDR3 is TGTGCCAGCAGCCGAAGGGGATCCGGGGAGCTGTTTTTT. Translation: CASSRRGSGELFF.

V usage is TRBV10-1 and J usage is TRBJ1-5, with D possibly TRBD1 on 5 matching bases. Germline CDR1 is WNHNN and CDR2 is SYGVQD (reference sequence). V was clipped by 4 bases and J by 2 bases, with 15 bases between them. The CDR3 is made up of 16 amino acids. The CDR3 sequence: CASSGRGSWGNQPQHF. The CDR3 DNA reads TGCGCCAGCAGTGGCCGGGGCAGCTGGGGCAATCAGCCCCAGCATTTT.

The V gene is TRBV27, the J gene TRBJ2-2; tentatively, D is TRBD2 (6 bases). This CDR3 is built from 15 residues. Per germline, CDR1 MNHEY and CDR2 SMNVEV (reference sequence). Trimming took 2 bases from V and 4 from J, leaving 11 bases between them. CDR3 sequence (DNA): TGTGCCAGCAGTTTAGGGGGGTATGTCACCGGGGAGCTGTTTTTT. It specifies CASSLGGYVTGELFF.

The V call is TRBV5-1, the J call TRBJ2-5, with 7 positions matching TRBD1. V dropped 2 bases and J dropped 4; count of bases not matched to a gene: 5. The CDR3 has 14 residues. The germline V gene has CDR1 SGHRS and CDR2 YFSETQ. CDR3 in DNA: TGCGCCAGCAGCTTAGGGACAGTAAGAGAGACCCAGTACTTC. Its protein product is CASSLGTVRETQYF.

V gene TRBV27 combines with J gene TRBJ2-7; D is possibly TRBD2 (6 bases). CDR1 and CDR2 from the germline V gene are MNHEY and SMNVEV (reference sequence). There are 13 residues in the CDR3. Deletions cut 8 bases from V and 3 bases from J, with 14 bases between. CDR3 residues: CASLRRRDYEQYF. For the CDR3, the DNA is TGTGCCAGCTTAAGGAGGCGGGACTACGAGCAGTACTTC.

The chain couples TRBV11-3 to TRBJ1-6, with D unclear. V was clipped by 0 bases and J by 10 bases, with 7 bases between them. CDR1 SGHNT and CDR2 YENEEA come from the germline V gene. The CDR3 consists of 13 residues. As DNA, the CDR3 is TGTGCCAGCAGCTTAGAAAACGGGTCACCCCTCCACTTT. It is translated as CASSLENGSPLHF.

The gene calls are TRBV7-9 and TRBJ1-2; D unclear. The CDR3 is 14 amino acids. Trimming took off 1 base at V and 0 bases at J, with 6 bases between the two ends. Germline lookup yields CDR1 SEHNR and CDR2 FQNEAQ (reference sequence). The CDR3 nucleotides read TGTGCCAGCAGCTTAGGGGCGGCTAACTATGGCTACACCTTC. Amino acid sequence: CASSLGAANYGYTF.

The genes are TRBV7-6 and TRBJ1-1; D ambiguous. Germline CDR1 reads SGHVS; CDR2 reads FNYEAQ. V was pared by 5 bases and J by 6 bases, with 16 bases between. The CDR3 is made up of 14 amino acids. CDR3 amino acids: CASSPSSLDPEAFF. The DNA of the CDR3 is TGTGCCAGCAGCCCCTCCTCCCTGGACCCTGAAGCTTTCTTT.

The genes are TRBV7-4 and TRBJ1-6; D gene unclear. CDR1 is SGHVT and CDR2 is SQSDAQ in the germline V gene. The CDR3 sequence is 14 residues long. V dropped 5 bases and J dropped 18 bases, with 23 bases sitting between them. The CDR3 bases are TGTGCCAGCAGCCCCCCGGGCAGGCCCGCTTTAACCCACTTT. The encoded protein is CASSPPGRPALTHF.

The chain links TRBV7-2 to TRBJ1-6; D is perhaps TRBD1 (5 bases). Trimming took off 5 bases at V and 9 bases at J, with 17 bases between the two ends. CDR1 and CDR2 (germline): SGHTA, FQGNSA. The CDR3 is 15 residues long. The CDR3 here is CASSLTGGDGSPLHF. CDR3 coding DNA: TGTGCCAGCAGCCTGACGGGAGGGGATGGTTCACCCCTCCACTTT. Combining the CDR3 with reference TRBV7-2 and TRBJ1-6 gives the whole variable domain GAGVSQSPSNKVTEKGKDVELRCDPISGHTALYWYRQSLGQGLEFLIYFQGNSAPDKSGLPSDRFSAERTGGSVSTLTIQRTQQEDSAVYLCASSLTGGDGSPLHFGNGTRLTVT.

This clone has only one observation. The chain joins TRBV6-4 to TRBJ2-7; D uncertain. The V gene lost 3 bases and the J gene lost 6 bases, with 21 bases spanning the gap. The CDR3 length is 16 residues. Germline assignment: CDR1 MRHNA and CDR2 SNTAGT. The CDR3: CASSEERPPSPTEQYF. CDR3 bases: TGTGCCAGCAGTGAAGAAAGGCCTCCAAGCCCAACCGAGCAGTACTTC.

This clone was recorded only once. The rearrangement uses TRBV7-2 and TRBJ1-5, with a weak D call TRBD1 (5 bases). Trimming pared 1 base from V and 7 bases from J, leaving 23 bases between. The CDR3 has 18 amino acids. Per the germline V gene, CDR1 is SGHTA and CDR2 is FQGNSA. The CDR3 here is CASSLVLNRGFRGQPQHF. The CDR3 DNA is TGTGCCAGCAGCTTAGTCTTGAACCGGGGGTTTAGAGGACAGCCCCAGCATTTT.

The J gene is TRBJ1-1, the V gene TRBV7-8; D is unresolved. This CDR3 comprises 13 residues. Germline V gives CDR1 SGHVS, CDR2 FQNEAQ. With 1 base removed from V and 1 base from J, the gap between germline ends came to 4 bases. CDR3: CASSLGANTEAFF. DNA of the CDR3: TGTGCCAGCAGCTTAGGAGCGAACACTGAAGCTTTCTTT.

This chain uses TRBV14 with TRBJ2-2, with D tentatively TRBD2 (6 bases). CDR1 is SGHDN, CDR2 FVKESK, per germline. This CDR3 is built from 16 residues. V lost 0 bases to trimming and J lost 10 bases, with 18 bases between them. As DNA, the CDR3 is TGTGCCAGCAGCCAAGATTGGAGGGGCGGGGCGGTGGAGCTGTTTTTT. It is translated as CASSQDWRGGAVELFF.

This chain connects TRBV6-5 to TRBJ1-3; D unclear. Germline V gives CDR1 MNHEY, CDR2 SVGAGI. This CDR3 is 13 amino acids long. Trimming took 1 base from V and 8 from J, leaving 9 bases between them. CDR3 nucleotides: TGTGCCAGCAGTTACTTGGACGGGGACACCATATATTTT. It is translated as CASSYLDGDTIYF.